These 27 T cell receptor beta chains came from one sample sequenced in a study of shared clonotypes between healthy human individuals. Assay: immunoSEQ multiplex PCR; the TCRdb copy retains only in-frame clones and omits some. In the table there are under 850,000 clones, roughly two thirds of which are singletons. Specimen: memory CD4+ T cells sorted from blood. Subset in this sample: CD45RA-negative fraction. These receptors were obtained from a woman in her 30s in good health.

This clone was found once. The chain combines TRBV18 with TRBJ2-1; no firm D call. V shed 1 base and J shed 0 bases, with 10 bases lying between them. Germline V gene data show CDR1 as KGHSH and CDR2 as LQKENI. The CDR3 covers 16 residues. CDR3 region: CASSPQEIFSYNEQFF. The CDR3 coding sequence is TGTGCCAGCTCACCACAGGAAATCTTCTCCTACAATGAGCAGTTCTTC. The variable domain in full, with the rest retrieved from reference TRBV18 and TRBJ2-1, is NAGVMQNPRHLVRRRGQEARLRCSPMKGHSHVYWYRQLPEEGLKFMVYLQKENIIDESGMPKERFSAEFPKEGPSILRIQQVVRGDSAAYFCASSPQEIFSYNEQFFGPGTRLTVL.

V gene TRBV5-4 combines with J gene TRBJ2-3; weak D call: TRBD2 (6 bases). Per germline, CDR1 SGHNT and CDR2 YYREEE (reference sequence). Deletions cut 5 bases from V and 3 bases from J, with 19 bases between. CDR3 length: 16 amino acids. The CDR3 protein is CASSNLGVGGTDTQYF. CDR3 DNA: TGTGCCAGCAGTAATCTAGGGGTCGGGGGTACAGATACGCAGTATTTT.

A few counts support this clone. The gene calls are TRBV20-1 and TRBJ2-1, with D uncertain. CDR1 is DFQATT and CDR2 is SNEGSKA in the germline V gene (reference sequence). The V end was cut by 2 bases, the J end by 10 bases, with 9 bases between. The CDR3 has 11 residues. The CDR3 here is CSARPPREQFF. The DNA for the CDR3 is TGCAGTGCTAGACCCCCCAGGGAGCAGTTCTTC.

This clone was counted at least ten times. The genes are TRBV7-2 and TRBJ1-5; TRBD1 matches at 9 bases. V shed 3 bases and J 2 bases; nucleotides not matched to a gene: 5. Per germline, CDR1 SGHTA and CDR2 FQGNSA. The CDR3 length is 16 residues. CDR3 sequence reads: CASSLPDRGGNQPQHF. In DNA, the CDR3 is TGTGCCAGCAGCTTGCCGGACAGGGGAGGCAATCAGCCCCAGCATTTT.

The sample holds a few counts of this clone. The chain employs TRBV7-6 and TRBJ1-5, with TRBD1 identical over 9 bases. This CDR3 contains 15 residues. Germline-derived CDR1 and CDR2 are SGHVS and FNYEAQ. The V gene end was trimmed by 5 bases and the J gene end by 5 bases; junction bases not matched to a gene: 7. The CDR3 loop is CASSLNTGGDQPQHF. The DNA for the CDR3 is TGTGCCAGCAGCCTTAATACAGGGGGCGATCAGCCCCAGCATTTT.

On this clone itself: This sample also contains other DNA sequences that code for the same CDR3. The CDR3 loop reads CASSSGLNTEAFF. The CDR3 DNA reads TGTGCCAGTAGTTCTGGGCTGAACACTGAAGCTTTCTTT. J is TRBJ1-1 and V is TRBV19, with D unclear. Germline V CDR1 and CDR2: LNHDA, SQIVND (reference sequence). CDR3 size: 13 residues. V was trimmed by 5 bases and J by 0 bases, leaving 7 bases between them.

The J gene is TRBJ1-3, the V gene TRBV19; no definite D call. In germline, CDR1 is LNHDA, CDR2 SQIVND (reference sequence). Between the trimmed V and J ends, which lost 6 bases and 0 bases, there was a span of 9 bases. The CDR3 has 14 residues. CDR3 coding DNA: TGTGCCAGTAGCCTGCCGGACTCTGGAAACACCATATATTTT. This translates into CASSLPDSGNTIYF.

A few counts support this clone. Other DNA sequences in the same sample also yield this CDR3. The CDR3 sequence: CASSPSSGSYNEQFF. CDR3 bases: TGCGCCAGCAGCCCTTCTAGCGGCTCCTACAATGAGCAGTTCTTC. The chain has TRBV5-1 and TRBJ2-1; 7 bases are shared with TRBD2. The CDR3 consists of 15 residues. Germline loops: CDR1 SGHRS, CDR2 YFSETQ. Unmatched junction bases numbered 4, after V lost 4 bases and J lost 0 bases.

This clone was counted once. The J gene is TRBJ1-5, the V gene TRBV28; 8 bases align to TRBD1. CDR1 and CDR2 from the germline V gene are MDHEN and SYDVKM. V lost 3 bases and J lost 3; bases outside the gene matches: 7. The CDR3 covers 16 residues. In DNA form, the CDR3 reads TGTGCCAGCAGTTTGGGCCCGGGACAGGTCAATCAGCCCCAGCATTTT. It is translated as CASSLGPGQVNQPQHF.

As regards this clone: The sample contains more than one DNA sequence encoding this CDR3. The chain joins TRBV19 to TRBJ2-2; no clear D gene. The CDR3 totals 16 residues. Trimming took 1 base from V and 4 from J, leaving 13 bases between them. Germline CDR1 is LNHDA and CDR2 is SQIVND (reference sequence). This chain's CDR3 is CASSIAAGQGTGELFF. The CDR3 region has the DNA TGTGCCAGTAGTATAGCGGCCGGTCAAGGCACCGGGGAGCTGTTTTTT.

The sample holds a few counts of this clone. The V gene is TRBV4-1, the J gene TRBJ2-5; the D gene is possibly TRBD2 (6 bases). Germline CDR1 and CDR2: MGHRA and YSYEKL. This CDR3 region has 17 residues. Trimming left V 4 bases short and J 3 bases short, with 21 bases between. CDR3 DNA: TGCGCCAGCAGCCCATCGACGGACGGTGGCGGGGAAGAGACCCAGTACTTC. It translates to CASSPSTDGGGEETQYF.

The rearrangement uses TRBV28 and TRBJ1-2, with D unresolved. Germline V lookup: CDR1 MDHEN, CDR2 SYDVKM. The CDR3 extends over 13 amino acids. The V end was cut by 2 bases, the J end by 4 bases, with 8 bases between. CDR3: CASSLVETYGYTF. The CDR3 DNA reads TGTGCCAGCAGTTTAGTAGAAACCTATGGCTACACCTTC.

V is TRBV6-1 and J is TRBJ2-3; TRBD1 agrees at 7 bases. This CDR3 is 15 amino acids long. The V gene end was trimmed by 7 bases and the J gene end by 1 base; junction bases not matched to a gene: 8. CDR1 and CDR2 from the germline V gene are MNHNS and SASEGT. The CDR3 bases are TGTGCCAGCAAGGGACAGTTGATGGGCACAGATACGCAGTATTTT. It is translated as CASKGQLMGTDTQYF.

The CDR3 DNA is TGTGCCAGCAGTTCAGGGTGGTCCGAAGACCCCTACGAGCAGTACTTC. Its protein is CASSSGWSEDPYEQYF. The chain employs TRBV28 and TRBJ2-7; possible D gene TRBD1, 5 bases. The V and J ends lost 4 bases and 2 bases respectively, with 18 bases between them. The CDR3 covers 16 residues. Per germline, CDR1 MDHEN and CDR2 SYDVKM.

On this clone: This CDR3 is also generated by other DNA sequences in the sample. The DNA of the CDR3 is TGTGCCAGCAGTTTATCCGGGGCCAACGTCCTGACTTTC. It yields the protein CASSLSGANVLTF. This chain uses TRBV28 with TRBJ2-6; D is ambiguous. Germline V lookup: CDR1 MDHEN, CDR2 SYDVKM. The germline V and J ends were trimmed by 1 base and 4 bases, with 2 bases remaining between them. The CDR3 covers 13 residues.

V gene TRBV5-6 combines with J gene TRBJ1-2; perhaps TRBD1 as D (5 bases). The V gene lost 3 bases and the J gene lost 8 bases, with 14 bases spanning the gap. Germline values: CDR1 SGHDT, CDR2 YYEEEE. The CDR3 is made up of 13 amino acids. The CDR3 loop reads CASSSGTEPGYTF. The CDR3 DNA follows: TGTGCCAGCAGCTCCGGGACGGAGCCCGGCTACACCTTC.

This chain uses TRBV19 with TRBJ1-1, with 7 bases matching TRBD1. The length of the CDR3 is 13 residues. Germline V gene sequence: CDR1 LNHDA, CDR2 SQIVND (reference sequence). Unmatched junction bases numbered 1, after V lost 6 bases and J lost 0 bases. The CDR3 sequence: CASRGQLNTEAFF. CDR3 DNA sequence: TGTGCCAGTAGGGGACAGCTGAACACTGAAGCTTTCTTT.

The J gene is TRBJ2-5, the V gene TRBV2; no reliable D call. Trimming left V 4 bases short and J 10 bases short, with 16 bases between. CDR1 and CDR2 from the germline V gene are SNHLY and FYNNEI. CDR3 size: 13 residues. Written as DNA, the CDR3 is TGTGCCAGCAGTGCAACGCAGGATCCACACCAGTACTTC. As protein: CASSATQDPHQYF.

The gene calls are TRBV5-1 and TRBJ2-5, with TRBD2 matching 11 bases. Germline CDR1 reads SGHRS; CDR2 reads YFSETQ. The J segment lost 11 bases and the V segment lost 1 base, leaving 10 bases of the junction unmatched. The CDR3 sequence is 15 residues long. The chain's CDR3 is CASSLPLAGVGEQYF. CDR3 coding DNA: TGCGCCAGCAGCTTGCCACTAGCGGGAGTCGGGGAGCAGTACTTC. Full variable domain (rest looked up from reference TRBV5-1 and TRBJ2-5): KAGVTQTPRYLIKTRGQQVTLSCSPISGHRSVSWYQQTPGQGLQFLFEYFSETQRNKGNFPGRFSGRQFSNSRSEMNVSTLELGDSALYLCASSLPLAGVGEQYFGPGTRLLVL.

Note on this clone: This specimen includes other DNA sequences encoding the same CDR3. In DNA form, the CDR3 reads TGCGCCAGCAGCCTTTCTAGCGGACTGTACAATGAGCAGTTCTTC. It yields the protein CASSLSSGLYNEQFF. This chain uses TRBV5-1 with TRBJ2-1; TRBD2 agrees at 7 bases. The CDR3 has 15 residues. Germline V lookup: CDR1 SGHRS, CDR2 YFSETQ. Trimming cost V 4 bases and J 4 bases; bases outside gene matches: 8.

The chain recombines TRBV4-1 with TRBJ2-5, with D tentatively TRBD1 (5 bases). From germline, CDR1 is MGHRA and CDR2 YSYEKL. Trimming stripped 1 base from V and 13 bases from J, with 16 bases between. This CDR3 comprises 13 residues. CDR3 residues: CASSQALYRQRYF. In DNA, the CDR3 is TGCGCCAGCAGCCAAGCGCTCTACCGACAGCGGTACTTC.

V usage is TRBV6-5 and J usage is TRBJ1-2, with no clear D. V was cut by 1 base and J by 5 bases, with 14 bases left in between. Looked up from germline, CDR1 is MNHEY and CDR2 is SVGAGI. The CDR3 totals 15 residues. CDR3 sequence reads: CASSYYLKGAYGYTF. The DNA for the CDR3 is TGTGCCAGCAGTTACTACCTAAAGGGCGCTTATGGCTACACCTTC.

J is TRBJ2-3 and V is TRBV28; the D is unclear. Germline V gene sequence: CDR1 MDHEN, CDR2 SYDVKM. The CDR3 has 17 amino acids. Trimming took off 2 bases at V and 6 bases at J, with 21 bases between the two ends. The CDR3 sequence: CASSLRRDSNNGDTQYF. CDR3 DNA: TGTGCCAGCAGTTTACGTAGAGATTCTAATAATGGGGATACGCAGTATTTT.

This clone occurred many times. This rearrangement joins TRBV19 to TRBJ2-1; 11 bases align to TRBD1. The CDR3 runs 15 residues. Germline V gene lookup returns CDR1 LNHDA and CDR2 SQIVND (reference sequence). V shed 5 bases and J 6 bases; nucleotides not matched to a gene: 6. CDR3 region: CASSSGGTGGNEQFF. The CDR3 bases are TGTGCCAGTAGTTCAGGGGGGACAGGGGGCAATGAGCAGTTCTTC.

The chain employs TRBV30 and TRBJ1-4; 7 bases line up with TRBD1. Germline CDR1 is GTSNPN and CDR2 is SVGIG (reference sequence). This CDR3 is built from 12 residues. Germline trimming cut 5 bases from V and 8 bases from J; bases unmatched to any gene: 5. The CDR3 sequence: CAWARTGEKLFF. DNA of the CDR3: TGTGCCTGGGCCAGGACAGGCGAAAAACTGTTTTTT.

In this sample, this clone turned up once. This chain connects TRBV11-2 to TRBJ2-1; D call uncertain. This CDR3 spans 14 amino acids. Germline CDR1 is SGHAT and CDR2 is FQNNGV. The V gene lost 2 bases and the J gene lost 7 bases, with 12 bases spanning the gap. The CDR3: CASSLSAHLNEQFF. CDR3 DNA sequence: TGTGCCAGCAGCTTATCCGCTCACTTGAATGAGCAGTTCTTC. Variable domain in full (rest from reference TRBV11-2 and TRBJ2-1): EAGVAQSPRYKIIEKRQSVAFWCNPISGHATLYWYQQILGQGPKLLIQFQNNGVVDDSQLPKDRFSAERLKGVDSTLKIQPAKLEDSAVYLCASSLSAHLNEQFFGPGTRLTVL.

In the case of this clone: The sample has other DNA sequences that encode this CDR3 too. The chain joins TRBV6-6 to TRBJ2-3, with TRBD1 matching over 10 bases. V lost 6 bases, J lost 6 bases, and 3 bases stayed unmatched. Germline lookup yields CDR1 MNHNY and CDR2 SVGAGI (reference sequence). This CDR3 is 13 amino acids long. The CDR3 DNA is TGTGCCAGCAGGGGACAGGGGTCGGATACGCAGTATTTT. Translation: CASRGQGSDTQYF.